Sequencing of this T cell receptor (beta chain) was carried out in a study of siplizumab effects on memory and regulatory T cells (dated by TCRdb to the late 2010s). Context from the whole study: The effect of the anti-CD2 antibody siplizumab on alloreactive T-cell subsets was examined in allogeneic mixed lymphocyte reactions constructed from human PBMCs.

This clone was seen once. It lacks a known antigen. No much larger clone exists at a distance of one base, and base qualities are not known. The germline V gene gives CDR1 as SNHLY and CDR2 as FYNNEI. Germline trimming: 4 bases from V, 9 bases from J; junction bases outside gene matches: 6. The CDR3 covers 14 residues, taking in both the cysteine and the phenylalanine. Only the CDR3 part of the read is kept: 42 bases, read in frame from the first base. Study-wide conclusions, independent of this receptor: Sequences below about 10^-5 frequency were poorly captured, so only a minor fraction of alloreactive clones could be mapped to unstimulated subsets. The cumulative frequency of alloreactive sequences that could be traced back to unstimulated CD4+ memory T cells was significantly reduced by siplizumab. For roughly 80-96% of proliferating CD4+ or CD8+ clones, no naive or memory phenotype could be assigned. Compared with memory T cells, unstimulated naive T cells appeared more diverse, and naive cells seemed to make a substantial contribution to the alloresponse. Whether proliferating Tregs from siplizumab cultures actually had suppressive function was not functionally confirmed. Of the alloreactive CD4+ clones that could be mapped, the Treg-derived share averaged almost 70% with siplizumab compared with around 27% in control reactions.

Additional sequencing covered unstimulated subsets from a few donor pairs, namely CD8+ effector memory, CD4+ naive, CD8+ TEMRA, CD4+ memory and CD8+ naive. TCRbeta CDR3 sequencing was performed on sorted unstimulated T cells and on proliferating T cells recovered from mixed lymphocyte reactions. Fresh whole blood from roughly ten HLA-typed healthy donors was used to isolate PBMCs. The library was obtained by the immunoSEQ multiplex PCR assay. Roughly 100,000 TCR templates per sample were assayed on the deep sequencing platform. Genomic DNA extracted from sorted T cells was used for TCRbeta CDR3 sequencing. On the study's bioinformatics: The R programming language was used for clonal analysis of the TCRbeta CDR3 data. Alloreactive CD4+ and CD8+ clones were defined by comparing unstimulated samples with post-reaction CFSE-low samples. Alloreactive CD4+ clones were assigned to regulatory or non-regulatory origin by matching sequences to sorted unstimulated Treg and non-Treg repertoires. TCRdb carries this immuneACCESS record with in-frame sequences only. Its versions omit some clonotypes, under half of them owing to an unresolved V gene in the studies checked, with the rest unexplained. The V and J calls and clone size are taken from that table; D and trimming were inferred from the DNA. This sample lists about 56,000 clones; 95% to 98% were detected once. 1.1% of the sample lies in the top ten.

Sequenced material: naive CD8+ T cells sorted from blood. In light of the paper, this sample's cell subset or site label describes: unstimulated naive T cells. The chain is made from TRBV2 and TRBJ2-1, and TRBD1 matches 10 of the central bases. The TCR originated in a human donor in good health. The DNA is as follows: TGTGCCAGCAGTGGTCGGACAGGGGGGGCTGAGCAGTTCTTC. Translated, this is CASSGRTGGAEQFF.